One and the same sample provided the 18 T cell receptor beta chains below, sequenced in a study of shared clonotypes between healthy human individuals. The assay was immunoSEQ multiplex PCR, and TCRdb's table has in-frame clones only and misses some. There are 1,500,000 or so clones in the sample; approximately 98.5% occur only once, and approximately 0.4% lies in the top ten. The sequencing sample was made of naive CD4+ T cells sorted from blood. Subset noted: CD45RA+ positively selected. The receptors originated from a man between 25 and 39 years old in good health.

This rearrangement joins TRBV15 to TRBJ2-1; TRBD2 aligns across 13 bases. CDR3 length equals 16 residues. Per germline, CDR1 LNHNV and CDR2 YYDKDF (reference sequence). After removal of 5 bases from V and 8 bases from J, the junction contained 9 bases not matched to a gene. CDR3 region: CATSRSRTSGSDEQFF. CDR3 bases: TGTGCCACCAGCCGATCTCGGACTAGCGGGAGTGATGAGCAGTTCTTC.

This CDR3 is CASSPPRGHYGYTF. DNA for the CDR3: TGTGCCAGCTCACCACCGAGGGGGCACTATGGCTACACCTTC. The chain employs TRBV18 and TRBJ1-2; 7 positions agree with TRBD1. CDR1 KGHSH and CDR2 LQKENI come from the germline V gene. The CDR3 loop spans 14 amino acids. Unmatched junction bases numbered 1, after V lost 0 bases and J lost 3 bases.

The rearrangement joins TRBV28 to TRBJ2-3; 9 nucleotides align to TRBD2. In germline, CDR1 is MDHEN, CDR2 SYDVKM. V was clipped by 10 bases and J by 1 base; unmatched bases: 6. The CDR3 extends over 14 amino acids. CDR3 in amino acids: CATLIAGGTDTQYF. The CDR3 DNA reads as TGTGCCACGTTGATAGCGGGAGGCACAGATACGCAGTATTTT.

The chain links TRBV9 to TRBJ2-5, with 13 bases aligning to TRBD2. V lost 0 bases to trimming and J lost 3 bases; unmatched junction nucleotides: 5. The CDR3 runs to 17 residues. The germline CDR1 and CDR2 sequences are SGDLS and YYNGEE. The CDR3 bases are TGTGCCAGCAGCGTAGGACTAGCGGGAGGTCTTGAAGAGACCCAGTACTTC. This sequence encodes CASSVGLAGGLEETQYF.

The rearrangement links TRBV4-1 to TRBJ1-1; the D is unclear. The germline V gene has CDR1 MGHRA and CDR2 YSYEKL. There are 17 residues in the CDR3. The V gene lost 3 bases and the J gene lost 3 bases, with 20 bases spanning the gap. CDR3 region: CASSHPLGLLKDTEAFF. For the CDR3, the DNA is TGCGCCAGCAGCCATCCATTGGGGTTACTTAAGGACACTGAAGCTTTCTTT.

The rearrangement uses TRBV5-1 and TRBJ2-3; D possibly uses TRBD1 or TRBD2 (5 bases each). The CDR3 length is 13 residues. In germline, CDR1 is SGHRS, CDR2 YFSETQ. The germline V and J ends were trimmed by 4 bases and 4 bases, with 10 bases remaining between them. The CDR3 nucleotides read TGCGCCAGCAGCATAGAGGGGTCAGATACGCAGTATTTT. Amino acid sequence: CASSIEGSDTQYF.

This chain connects TRBV30 to TRBJ2-3, with 8 bases identical to TRBD2. Per germline, CDR1 GTSNPN and CDR2 SVGIG (reference sequence). CDR3 size: 18 residues. V shed 0 bases, J shed 0 bases, and the junction held 11 bases outside the gene matches. CDR3 sequence (DNA): TGTGCCTGGAGTGTACGGACCGTACTAGCGGCTAGCACAGATACGCAGTATTTT. Protein product: CAWSVRTVLAASTDTQYF.

Worth noting for this clone: Distinct nucleotide sequences in the sample also encode this CDR3. The V gene is TRBV28, the J gene TRBJ2-6; D is ambiguous. Germline V gene lookup returns CDR1 MDHEN and CDR2 SYDVKM. Trimming cost V 4 bases and J 1 base, with 2 bases left between them. This CDR3 comprises 13 residues. The CDR3 DNA sequence: TGTGCCAGCAGTTCGTCTGGGGCCAACGTCCTGACTTTC. Translated: CASSSSGANVLTF.

The chain combines TRBV5-4 with TRBJ2-7, with D possibly TRBD1 on 6 matching bases. The CDR3 has 15 amino acids. Looked up from germline, CDR1 is SGHNT and CDR2 is YYREEE (reference sequence). The ends were cut back, 0 bases at V and 3 bases at J, with 13 bases in the middle. Here the CDR3 DNA reads TGTGCCAGCAGCTTGGAGGGGGTGACCTACTACGAGCAGTACTTC. It yields the protein CASSLEGVTYYEQYF.

J is TRBJ2-1 and V is TRBV14, with D hard to call. Germline CDR1 is SGHDN and CDR2 is FVKESK. With 5 bases removed from V and 8 bases from J, the gap between germline ends came to 10 bases. The CDR3 spans 12 residues. In DNA form, the CDR3 reads TGTGCCAGCAGCTATAAACTGTATGAGCAGTTCTTC. Its translation is CASSYKLYEQFF.

The V gene is TRBV11-3, the J gene TRBJ2-1; possible D gene TRBD1, 5 bases. With 1 base removed from V and 5 bases from J, the gap between germline ends came to 21 bases. Per the germline V gene, CDR1 is SGHNT and CDR2 is YENEEA. This CDR3 is built from 18 residues. The DNA of the CDR3 is TGTGCCAGCAGCTTAGGCTTACTTAAGGGGCGCCCGGACAATGAGCAGTTCTTC. Protein: CASSLGLLKGRPDNEQFF. The full variable domain, with the rest looked up from reference TRBV11-3 and TRBJ2-1, is EAGVVQSPRYKIIEKKQPVAFWCNPISGHNTLYWYLQNLGQGPELLIRYENEEAVDDSQLPKDRFSAERLKGVDSTLKIQPAELGDSAVYLCASSLGLLKGRPDNEQFFGPGTRLTVL.

V and J are TRBV6-6 and TRBJ2-5; TRBD1 aligns across 9 bases. The germline V gene has CDR1 MNHNY and CDR2 SVGAGI (reference sequence). This CDR3 is 14 amino acids long. The junction had 4 bases not matched to a gene; V was cut back by 2 bases and J by 6 bases. The CDR3 here is CASSYLGTGKTQYF. The CDR3 DNA is TGTGCCAGCAGTTACCTTGGGACAGGGAAGACCCAGTACTTC.

J is TRBJ1-3 and V is TRBV6-1; D gene uncertain. This CDR3 spans 12 amino acids. Germline loops: CDR1 MNHNS, CDR2 SASEGT. V lost 8 bases and J lost 3, with 8 bases in between. The CDR3 bases are TGTGCCAGCCTTGGTTATGGAAACACCATATATTTT. Its translation: CASLGYGNTIYF.

This chain connects TRBV14 to TRBJ2-2, with D perhaps matching TRBD2 (6 bases). Looked up from germline, CDR1 is SGHDN and CDR2 is FVKESK. The CDR3 consists of 14 residues. Trimming shortened V by 4 bases and J by 6 bases, and 12 bases separated the two germline ends. The CDR3 DNA reads as TGTGCCAGCAGCCGGGACTTGGGGGCCGGGGAGCTGTTTTTT. Protein sequence: CASSRDLGAGELFF.

This chain uses TRBV18 with TRBJ2-1; D uncertain. Germline values: CDR1 KGHSH, CDR2 LQKENI. The ends were cut back, 3 bases at V and 13 bases at J, with 13 bases in the middle. The CDR3 contains 12 residues. The CDR3, as DNA: TGTGCCAGCTCACCTCAGGTAACAGCCCAGTTCTTC. Translated, it gives CASSPQVTAQFF.

V usage is TRBV4-1 and J usage is TRBJ1-2; D uncertain. The CDR3 is made up of 16 amino acids. With 0 bases removed from V and 2 bases from J, the gap between germline ends came to 13 bases. Germline values: CDR1 MGHRA, CDR2 YSYEKL. CDR3 in DNA: TGCGCCAGCAGCCAAGATTCTTTCGCCGGGAACTATGGCTACACCTTC. It codes for CASSQDSFAGNYGYTF.

The chain carries TRBV2 and TRBJ2-1, with 8 bases lining up with TRBD2. Germline values: CDR1 SNHLY, CDR2 FYNNEI. This CDR3 contains 15 residues. With 1 base clipped from V and 7 bases from J, the junction kept 6 bases outside the gene matches. This CDR3 is CASSEDGRAANEQFF. CDR3 DNA: TGTGCCAGCAGTGAAGACGGGAGGGCCGCAAATGAGCAGTTCTTC.

The chain couples TRBV7-9 to TRBJ1-1; D uncertain. The CDR3 consists of 15 residues. Between the trimmed V and J ends, which lost 5 bases and 7 bases, there was a span of 20 bases. From germline, CDR1 is SEHNR and CDR2 FQNEAQ (reference sequence). The CDR3 sequence is CASSPKDLAYYEAFF. The CDR3 coding sequence is TGTGCCAGCAGCCCGAAGGACCTTGCCTACTATGAAGCTTTCTTT.